Sequencing of this TCR beta chain was carried out in a study of T cell changes during pregnancy in multiple sclerosis. The table came from immunoSEQ multiplex PCR; TCRdb's copy has only in-frame clones and leaves some out. The sample holds tens of thousands of clones, about 94% seen once. The TCR comes from a female donor in good health, enrolled as a control in a pregnancy study. Sequenced here: peripheral blood, sampled in the third trimester of pregnancy.

The CDR3 nucleotides are TGTGCCAGCAGGCCAAGGACAGTTTTCAATCAGCCCCAGCATTTT. Translating it yields CASRPRTVFNQPQHF. The chain uses TRBV6-5 and TRBJ1-5, with D possibly being TRBD1 (6 bases). Germline V gene lookup returns CDR1 MNHEY and CDR2 SVGAGI. Trimming cost V 6 bases and J 3 bases, with 15 bases left between them. The CDR3 runs 15 residues.